The 18 T cell receptor beta chains presented below share a single source sample, sequenced in a study of T cell responses to AZD1222 COVID-19 vaccine. Libraries were prepared by immunoSEQ multiplex PCR; TCRdb keeps only in-frame clonotypes and omits some of them. The data show roughly 120,000 clones, with about 89% seen just once and roughly 4.2% held by the top ten. The sequenced sample was peripheral blood, obtained on day 0 of AZD1222 vaccination. Every receptor here comes from an adult in good health.

The chain is built from TRBV10-3 and TRBJ2-7; D might be TRBD2 (5 bases). The CDR3 is 13 amino acids. V lost 10 bases, J lost 6 bases, and 19 bases lay in between. Per germline, CDR1 ENHRY and CDR2 SYGVKD. CDR3 sequence (DNA): TGTGCCACCAACCGACCGGGGAATGGCGAGCAGTACTTC. Translated: CATNRPGNGEQYF.

The V and J genes are TRBV7-2 and TRBJ2-2; no reliable D call. V was clipped by 1 base and J by 4 bases, with 10 bases between them. Germline CDR1 SGHTA, CDR2 FQGNSA. CDR3 length: 15 amino acids. The CDR3: CASSLVWGGTGELFF. As DNA, the CDR3 is TGTGCCAGCAGCTTAGTCTGGGGTGGCACCGGGGAGCTGTTTTTT.

The CDR3 nucleotides read TGTGCCAGCTCAGAGACAGGGGTACATGGCTACACCTTC. It translates to CASSETGVHGYTF. The chain recombines TRBV18 with TRBJ1-2, with 8 positions matching TRBD1. V was clipped by 5 bases and J by 6 bases; unmatched bases: 5. CDR3 size: 13 residues. Germline V CDR1 and CDR2: KGHSH, LQKENI.

V gene TRBV9 combines with J gene TRBJ2-2; D remains ambiguous. The CDR3 sequence is 16 residues long. CDR1 is SGDLS and CDR2 is YYNGEE in the germline V gene. With 4 bases removed from V and 6 bases from J, the gap between germline ends came to 19 bases. Written as DNA, the CDR3 is TGTGCCAGCAGCCCTCAAACTCGGACCCGCGCCGGGGAGCTGTTTTTT. Protein sequence: CASSPQTRTRAGELFF.

The gene calls are TRBV7-2 and TRBJ1-5; D gene ambiguous. CDR1 SGHTA and CDR2 FQGNSA come from the germline V gene. V shed 2 bases and J shed 0 bases, with 11 bases lying between them. CDR3 size: 16 residues. The CDR3 protein is CASSLRSGSSNQPQHF. The CDR3 DNA reads as TGTGCCAGCAGCTTAAGGTCTGGGAGTAGCAATCAGCCCCAGCATTTT.

This chain joins TRBV5-1 and TRBJ2-1, with 7 bases identical to TRBD2. V lost 0 bases, J lost 2 bases, and 2 bases stayed unmatched. CDR3 length: 15 amino acids. Germline lookup yields CDR1 SGHRS and CDR2 YFSETQ. In DNA form, the CDR3 reads TGCGCCAGCAGCTTGGGACGGGAGGCCTACAATGAGCAGTTCTTC. Its protein product is CASSLGREAYNEQFF.

This clone has just one count. The V gene is TRBV5-1, the J gene TRBJ2-7; TRBD1 agrees at 7 bases. Germline assignment: CDR1 SGHRS and CDR2 YFSETQ. There are 14 residues in the CDR3. V shed 10 bases, J shed 7 bases, and the junction held 17 bases outside the gene matches. CDR3 nucleotide sequence: TGCGCCCGGGCTATAGGACAGGTTCGTTCTGAGCAGTACTTC. Translated, it gives CARAIGQVRSEQYF. The full variable domain, completed using reference TRBV5-1 and TRBJ2-7, is KAGVTQTPRYLIKTRGQQVTLSCSPISGHRSVSWYQQTPGQGLQFLFEYFSETQRNKGNFPGRFSGRQFSNSRSEMNVSTLELGDSALYLCARAIGQVRSEQYFGPGTRLTVT.

The table lists this clone with a count of one. The chain couples TRBV15 to TRBJ2-1, with a weak D call TRBD1 (5 bases). The germline gives CDR1 LNHNV, CDR2 YYDKDF (reference sequence). Trimming pared 5 bases from V and 9 bases from J, leaving 8 bases between. The CDR3 loop spans 11 amino acids. CDR3 sequence: CATSLGVEQFF. The DNA of the CDR3 is TGTGCCACCAGCTTAGGGGTTGAGCAGTTCTTC.

The rearrangement links TRBV2 to TRBJ1-1; D perhaps matches TRBD1 (5 bases). The germline CDR1 and CDR2 sequences are SNHLY and FYNNEI. V was shortened by 2 bases and J by 11 bases, with 12 bases between the two germline ends. This CDR3 comprises 12 residues. As DNA, the CDR3 is TGTGCCAGCAGTGAAAGCGGGGGACTCGCTTTCTTT. Amino acid sequence: CASSESGGLAFF.

This chain uses TRBV5-1 with TRBJ1-1; 7 positions match TRBD1. From germline, CDR1 is SGHRS and CDR2 YFSETQ. The ends lost 5 bases at V and 4 bases at J; junction bases unmatched: 14. This CDR3 spans 16 amino acids. The CDR3, as DNA: TGCGCCAGCAGGCGAGCCCCCGGGACAGATGGCACTGAAGCTTTCTTT. It yields the protein CASRRAPGTDGTEAFF.

The rearrangement uses TRBV18 and TRBJ2-2; D gene unclear. V lost 2 bases and J 5 bases, leaving 12 bases between the germline ends. CDR1 and CDR2 from the germline V gene are KGHSH and LQKENI. The CDR3 contains 15 residues. CDR3: CASSPKTGSTGELFF. The DNA of the CDR3 is TGTGCCAGCTCACCAAAAACTGGGTCGACCGGGGAGCTGTTTTTT.

This chain connects TRBV5-1 to TRBJ1-2, with unresolved D. Deletions cut 9 bases from V and 8 bases from J, with 11 bases between. The length of the CDR3 is 10 residues. Per germline, CDR1 SGHRS and CDR2 YFSETQ. The CDR3 loop reads CATSTGGYTF. The CDR3 DNA reads as TGCGCCACCAGTACGGGGGGCTACACCTTC. Full variable domain (outside the CDR3, taken from reference TRBV5-1 and TRBJ1-2): KAGVTQTPRYLIKTRGQQVTLSCSPISGHRSVSWYQQTPGQGLQFLFEYFSETQRNKGNFPGRFSGRQFSNSRSEMNVSTLELGDSALYLCATSTGGYTFGSGTRLTVV.

The chain joins TRBV3-1 (or the pseudogene TRBV3-2) to TRBJ2-5; no firm D call. The germline V gene encodes CDR1 LGHDT and CDR2 YNNKEL (reference sequence). The V gene lost 0 bases and the J gene lost 4 bases, with 9 bases spanning the gap. CDR3 length: 14 residues. The CDR3 here is CASSQDDPGETQYF. CDR3 DNA: TGTGCCAGCAGCCAAGACGACCCGGGAGAGACCCAGTACTTC.

V and J are TRBV27 and TRBJ2-1; D is unclear. Between the trimmed V and J ends, which lost 0 bases and 5 bases, there was a span of 5 bases. Per germline, CDR1 MNHEY and CDR2 SMNVEV (reference sequence). The CDR3 consists of 13 residues. CDR3 protein: CASSLSLNNEQFF. In DNA, the CDR3 is TGTGCCAGCAGTTTATCCCTGAACAATGAGCAGTTCTTC.

The V call is TRBV11-2, the J call TRBJ2-7; no clear D gene. Germline assignment: CDR1 SGHAT and CDR2 FQNNGV. This CDR3 is built from 11 residues. Trimming left V 5 bases short and J 7 bases short, with 9 bases between. The CDR3 loop is CASSRVQEQYF. The CDR3 DNA follows: TGTGCCAGCAGCCGGGTACAAGAGCAGTACTTC.

The chain is built from TRBV5-4 and TRBJ1-6, with a weak D call TRBD1 (5 bases). The germline V gene has CDR1 SGHNT and CDR2 YYREEE (reference sequence). V was shortened by 0 bases and J by 6 bases, with 7 bases between the two germline ends. This CDR3 has 14 amino acids. The CDR3 sequence: CASSLDGGNSPLHF. CDR3 sequence (DNA): TGTGCCAGCAGCTTGGACGGGGGTAATTCACCCCTCCACTTT. The variable domain in full, completed from reference TRBV5-4 and TRBJ1-6, reads ETGVTQSPTHLIKTRGQQVTLRCSSQSGHNTVSWYQQALGQGPQFIFQYYREEENGRGNFPPRFSGLQFPNYSSELNVNALELDDSALYLCASSLDGGNSPLHFGNGTRLTVT.

Here the CDR3 reads CATSDLAGGDEKLFF. The CDR3 nucleotides read TGTGCCACCAGTGATTTGGCCGGCGGTGATGAAAAACTGTTTTTT. The chain is built from TRBV24-1 and TRBJ1-4; unclear D gene. This CDR3 region has 15 residues. Germline values: CDR1 KGHDR, CDR2 SFDVKD. Between the trimmed V and J ends, which lost 0 bases and 6 bases, there was a span of 10 bases.

The gene calls are TRBV28 and TRBJ2-2; D gene ambiguous. This CDR3 spans 12 amino acids. Trimming removed 9 bases at V and 0 bases at J, with 5 bases between. CDR1 is MDHEN and CDR2 is SYDVKM in the germline V gene. In nucleotides, the CDR3 is TGTGCCAGTTGTACGAACACCGGGGAGCTGTTTTTT. Residues: CASCTNTGELFF.